This is a list of T cell receptor beta chains from one sample in a study of siplizumab effects on memory and regulatory T cells. Here immunoSEQ multiplex PCR was the method, and the copy in TCRdb shows in-frame clones only, minus some. The sample yields around 110,000 clones, approximately 94% seen once. Input material: non-Treg CD4+ T cells sorted from blood. These TCRs come from a human donor in good health. CDR3s include the opening cysteine and the closing phenylalanine or tryptophan. The order of the fields is J gene, D gene, clone size, V gene, CDR3 protein, CDR3 DNA. D genes are given only for firm matches. The listing skips clone size in some rows; elsewhere it reads once, few, many or a size class.

TRBJ2-7 . . TRBV21-1 CANKAGTDNRPSYEQYF TGTGCCAACAAAGCCGGGACAGATAATCGACCTTCCTACGAGCAGTACTTC
TRBJ1-2 . . TRBV5-4 CASSLDTDPSYGYTF TGTGCCAGCAGCTTGGATACGGACCCCTCCTATGGCTACACCTTC
TRBJ2-1 . . TRBV5-1 CASSENTGNAYNEQFF TGCGCCAGCAGCGAAAATACAGGAAACGCCTACAATGAGCAGTTCTTC
TRBJ2-7 TRBD2 . TRBV2 CASSEGGGTYEQYF TGTGCCAGCAGTGAAGGCGGGGGTACCTACGAGCAGTACTTC
TRBJ2-4 . few TRBV5-1 CASSLDKNIQYF TGCGCCAGCAGCCTCGATAAAAACATTCAGTACTTC
TRBJ2-2 . . TRBV29-1 CSGRRGQLNTGELFF TGCAGCGGAAGGCGAGGACAGTTGAACACCGGGGAGCTGTTTTTT
TRBJ2-1 TRBD2 . TRBV7-3 CASSPQTSGNEQFF TGTGCCAGCAGCCCCCAGACTAGCGGGAATGAGCAGTTCTTC
TRBJ1-2 . . TRBV18 CASSPPGGNYGYTF TGTGCCAGCTCACCACCGGGGGGGAACTATGGCTACACCTTC
TRBJ2-1 TRBD2 . TRBV19 CASSIRLAGSYNEQFF TGTGCCAGTAGTATCCGACTAGCGGGGTCATACAATGAGCAGTTCTTC
TRBJ2-1 TRBD2 . TRBV7-8 CASSPGLAGGGWANEQFF TGTGCCAGCAGCCCCGGACTAGCGGGAGGGGGGTGGGCGAATGAGCAGTTCTTC
TRBJ1-5 TRBD1 . TRBV4-1 CASSRGTGDNQPQHF TGCGCCAGCAGCCGGGGGACAGGGGATAATCAGCCCCAGCATTTT
TRBJ2-2 . . TRBV11-2 CASRGLRNTGELFF TGTGCCAGCCGGGGACTGCGAAACACCGGGGAGCTGTTTTTT
TRBJ1-2 TRBD1 . TRBV5-6 CASSLTGQGDYGYTF TGTGCCAGCAGCTTGACGGGACAGGGGGACTATGGCTACACCTTC
TRBJ2-1 . . TRBV2 CASTGTYNNEQFF TGTGCCAGCACCGGGACCTACAACAATGAGCAGTTCTTC
TRBJ2-7 . . TRBV11-2 CASSLPLDEQYF TGTGCCAGCAGCTTACCATTGGACGAGCAGTACTTC
TRBJ1-3 . . TRBV11-2 CASSLVRGNTIYF TGTGCCAGCAGCTTAGTTCGGGGAAACACCATATATTTT
TRBJ2-3 . . TRBV11-1 CASSLFQGADTQYF TGTGCCAGCAGCTTATTTCAGGGAGCGGATACGCAGTATTTT
TRBJ2-2 . . TRBV5-1 CASSLVGASNTGELFF TGCGCCAGCAGCTTGGTCGGCGCCTCGAACACCGGGGAGCTGTTTTTT
TRBJ1-1 . . TRBV5-1 CASYPGLMNTEAFF TGCGCCAGCTACCCCGGGCTTATGAACACTGAAGCTTTCTTT
TRBJ2-7 . . TRBV18 CASSVTVSDEQYF TGTGCCAGCTCAGTCACAGTCTCGGACGAGCAGTACTTC
TRBJ1-4 . . TRBV6-1 CASSSNRATNEKLFF TGTGCCAGCAGTTCTAACAGGGCAACTAATGAAAAACTGTTTTTT
TRBJ2-7 . . TRBV6-6 CASSYSAYEQYF TGTGCCAGCAGTTACTCGGCGTACGAGCAGTACTTC
TRBJ1-2 . . TRBV29-1 CSVVQRGAVDYGYTF TGCAGCGTTGTGCAAAGGGGGGCGGTGGACTATGGCTACACCTTC
TRBJ2-3 TRBD2 . TRBV6-1 CASSVLAGGTDTQYF TGTGCCAGCAGCGTTCTAGCGGGGGGCACAGATACGCAGTATTTT
TRBJ1-1 TRBD1 once TRBV11-2 CASRKPGQGNTEAFF TGTGCCAGCAGGAAGCCGGGACAGGGGAACACTGAAGCTTTCTTT
TRBJ2-1 . few TRBV11-3 CASSLDQGGTYPSEQFF TGTGCCAGCAGCTTAGATCAGGGGGGGACCTACCCATCTGAGCAGTTCTTC
TRBJ2-3 TRBD2 . TRBV7-9 CASSPALAGKSTDTQYF TGTGCCAGCAGCCCAGCCCTAGCGGGAAAGAGCACAGATACGCAGTATTTT
TRBJ2-7 TRBD2 . TRBV6-6 CASAGTSGTYEQYF TGTGCCAGCGCGGGGACTAGCGGGACCTACGAGCAGTACTTC
TRBJ2-5 TRBD2 . TRBV5-8 CASSFSGLAGPETQYF TGTGCCAGCAGCTTCTCCGGACTAGCGGGTCCAGAGACCCAGTACTTC
TRBJ1-6 . . TRBV30 CAWRPYSYNSPLHF TGTGCCTGGAGGCCCTACTCCTATAATTCACCCCTCCACTTT
TRBJ2-4 . . TRBV19 CASSANGYTQYF TGTGCCAGTAGCGCCAACGGGTACACTCAGTACTTC
TRBJ1-2 . once TRBV7-6 CASSLGTRGMDGYTF TGTGCCAGCAGCTTAGGAACTAGGGGTATGGATGGCTACACCTTC
TRBJ1-2 . . TRBV5-4 CASSAPGPRLSYTF TGTGCCAGCAGCGCACCGGGACCCCGTTTAAGCTACACCTTC